Listed below are T cell receptor beta chains from one sample, sequenced in a study of cytomegalovirus exposure and HLA in healthy donors. Sequencing used immunoSEQ multiplex PCR; TCRdb keeps in-frame clones, though not all of them. The table lists around 220,000 clones, roughly 85% of them singletons, with around 2% in the top ten. The sample was PBMCs. These receptors were obtained from a young man in good health and CMV-seronegative. Both conserved end residues are part of each CDR3. The D gene is left open where the match is weak. Rows give clone size only sometimes, using once, few, many, or a class for an expanded clone.

D gene: TRBD1; J gene: TRBJ1-6; clone size: once; V gene: TRBV11-3; CDR3 protein: CASSLQGASSPLHF; CDR3 DNA: TGTGCCAGCAGCTTGCAGGGGGCCTCTTCACCCCTCCACTTT
D gene: TRBD2; J gene: TRBJ2-7; clone size: -; V gene: TRBV29-1; CDR3 protein: CSVEQTSGGQAYEQYF; CDR3 DNA: TGCAGCGTTGAACAGACTAGCGGGGGCCAAGCCTACGAGCAGTACTTC
D gene: -; J gene: TRBJ1-2; clone size: -; V gene: TRBV6-5; CDR3 protein: CASTKRMGQGYGYTF; CDR3 DNA: TGTGCCAGCACAAAAAGGATGGGGCAAGGCTATGGCTACACCTTC
D gene: -; J gene: TRBJ2-5; clone size: -; V gene: TRBV21-1; CDR3 protein: CASSRAGRQMRETQYF; CDR3 DNA: TGTGCCAGCAGCAGGGCGGGACGGCAGATGAGGGAGACCCAGTACTTC
D gene: TRBD1; J gene: TRBJ1-2; clone size: -; V gene: TRBV28; CDR3 protein: CASSLWGGDRGYGYTF; CDR3 DNA: TGTGCCAGCAGTTTATGGGGGGGTGACAGGGGTTATGGCTACACCTTC
D gene: TRBD2; J gene: TRBJ2-2; clone size: -; V gene: TRBV6-1; CDR3 protein: CASSGLAGEAGELFF; CDR3 DNA: TGTGCCAGCAGTGGGCTAGCGGGAGAGGCCGGGGAGCTGTTTTTT
D gene: -; J gene: TRBJ1-5; clone size: -; V gene: TRBV6-1; CDR3 protein: CASSEGGIGNQPQHF; CDR3 DNA: TGTGCCAGCAGTGAAGGAGGGATCGGCAATCAGCCCCAGCATTTT
D gene: TRBD2; J gene: TRBJ2-3; clone size: -; V gene: TRBV28; CDR3 protein: CASSSGLAGDPSTDTQYF; CDR3 DNA: TGTGCCAGCAGTTCCGGACTAGCGGGGGATCCTAGCACAGATACGCAGTATTTT
D gene: -; J gene: TRBJ2-7; clone size: -; V gene: TRBV7-2; CDR3 protein: CASSLSPLGVEQYF; CDR3 DNA: TGTGCCAGCAGCTTATCCCCCCTAGGCGTCGAGCAGTACTTC
D gene: -; J gene: TRBJ2-3; clone size: -; V gene: TRBV9; CDR3 protein: CASSVSVSRGDTQYF; CDR3 DNA: TGTGCCAGCAGCGTTTCAGTTAGCCGGGGGGATACGCAGTATTTT
D gene: TRBD1; J gene: TRBJ1-1; clone size: -; V gene: TRBV6-5; CDR3 protein: CASSAGTGIPGEAFF; CDR3 DNA: TGTGCCAGCAGTGCCGGGACAGGGATCCCTGGTGAAGCTTTCTTT
D gene: TRBD2; J gene: TRBJ2-1; clone size: -; V gene: TRBV4-1; CDR3 protein: CASSQDRTSGSPEDEQFF; CDR3 DNA: TGCGCCAGCAGCCAAGATCGGACTAGCGGGAGTCCAGAGGATGAGCAGTTCTTC
D gene: -; J gene: TRBJ2-1; clone size: -; V gene: TRBV5-6; CDR3 protein: CASSSSTEGHSEQFF; CDR3 DNA: TGTGCCAGCAGTTCTAGCACGGAGGGGCACAGTGAGCAGTTCTTC
D gene: TRBD1; J gene: TRBJ1-2; clone size: -; V gene: TRBV27; CDR3 protein: CASTSRQGVYGYTF; CDR3 DNA: TGTGCCAGCACCTCCAGACAGGGTGTTTATGGCTACACCTTC
D gene: -; J gene: TRBJ1-2; clone size: once; V gene: TRBV30; CDR3 protein: CAWSVTVSGGYTF; CDR3 DNA: TGTGCCTGGAGTGTAACTGTGTCCGGTGGCTACACCTTC
D gene: -; J gene: TRBJ1-1; clone size: -; V gene: TRBV4-3; CDR3 protein: CASSPGVNTEAFF; CDR3 DNA: TGCGCCAGCAGCCCAGGGGTGAACACTGAAGCTTTCTTT
D gene: TRBD2; J gene: TRBJ2-5; clone size: once; V gene: TRBV7-2; CDR3 protein: CASSLRLAGGRETQYF; CDR3 DNA: TGTGCCAGCAGCCTTCGACTAGCGGGGGGGCGGGAGACCCAGTACTTC
D gene: TRBD1; J gene: TRBJ1-1; clone size: -; V gene: TRBV9; CDR3 protein: CASSPDRGSMNTEAFF; CDR3 DNA: TGTGCCAGCAGCCCAGACAGGGGATCCATGAACACTGAAGCTTTCTTT
D gene: -; J gene: TRBJ1-5; clone size: -; V gene: TRBV10-2; CDR3 protein: CASSSLVAATGQPQHF; CDR3 DNA: TGCGCCAGCAGCTCTCTTGTTGCGGCTACGGGTCAGCCCCAGCATTTT
D gene: -; J gene: TRBJ1-1; clone size: -; V gene: TRBV18; CDR3 protein: CASSESMNTEAFF; CDR3 DNA: TGTGCCAGCTCAGAGAGCATGAACACTGAAGCTTTCTTT
D gene: -; J gene: TRBJ1-1; clone size: -; V gene: TRBV30; CDR3 protein: CAWSRWGESNTEAFF; CDR3 DNA: TGTGCCTGGAGCCGATGGGGCGAGTCGAACACTGAAGCTTTCTTT
D gene: -; J gene: TRBJ2-7; clone size: -; V gene: TRBV5-8; CDR3 protein: CASSLLVSSYEQYF; CDR3 DNA: TGTGCCAGCAGCTTGTTGGTCAGCTCCTACGAGCAGTACTTC
D gene: -; J gene: TRBJ2-5; clone size: few; V gene: TRBV30; CDR3 protein: CAWSPQETQYF; CDR3 DNA: TGTGCCTGGAGCCCTCAAGAGACCCAGTACTTC
D gene: -; J gene: TRBJ2-3; clone size: -; V gene: TRBV6-6; CDR3 protein: CASRQDSTDTQYF; CDR3 DNA: TGTGCCAGCAGACAGGACAGCACAGATACGCAGTATTTT
D gene: TRBD1; J gene: TRBJ1-2; clone size: -; V gene: TRBV29-1; CDR3 protein: CSVEGRTGTRVGYTF; CDR3 DNA: TGCAGCGTTGAAGGAAGGACAGGGACGAGGGTTGGCTACACCTTC
D gene: TRBD1; J gene: TRBJ2-2; clone size: once; V gene: TRBV30; CDR3 protein: CAWKQGAGELFF; CDR3 DNA: TGTGCCTGGAAACAGGGGGCCGGGGAGCTGTTTTTT
D gene: TRBD1; J gene: TRBJ2-7; clone size: -; V gene: TRBV2; CDR3 protein: CASSTGTGSYEQYF; CDR3 DNA: TGTGCCAGCAGTACCGGGACAGGATCCTACGAGCAGTACTTC
D gene: TRBD1; J gene: TRBJ2-1; clone size: -; V gene: TRBV30; CDR3 protein: CAWSTGGAHEQFF; CDR3 DNA: TGTGCCTGGAGTACAGGGGGCGCACATGAGCAGTTCTTC
D gene: -; J gene: TRBJ1-5; clone size: -; V gene: TRBV27; CDR3 protein: CASREGVNQPQHF; CDR3 DNA: TGTGCCAGCAGAGAAGGGGTCAATCAGCCCCAGCATTTT
D gene: -; J gene: TRBJ2-3; clone size: -; V gene: TRBV9; CDR3 protein: CASSVIPADTQYF; CDR3 DNA: TGTGCCAGCAGCGTAATTCCAGCAGATACGCAGTATTTT
D gene: -; J gene: TRBJ2-5; clone size: -; V gene: TRBV30; CDR3 protein: CAWSVGGETQYF; CDR3 DNA: TGTGCCTGGAGTGTAGGGGGAGAGACCCAGTACTTC
D gene: -; J gene: TRBJ1-1; clone size: -; V gene: TRBV6-1; CDR3 protein: CASSEDGRLGGEAFF; CDR3 DNA: TGTGCCAGCAGTGAGGATGGACGTCTGGGTGGGGAGGCTTTCTTT
D gene: TRBD2; J gene: TRBJ2-1; clone size: -; V gene: TRBV27; CDR3 protein: CASSLDPGLAGVAPFF; CDR3 DNA: TGTGCCAGCAGTTTAGATCCGGGACTAGCGGGAGTAGCACCGTTCTTC
D gene: -; J gene: TRBJ1-2; clone size: -; V gene: TRBV19; CDR3 protein: CASSTDSANYGYTF; CDR3 DNA: TGTGCCAGTAGTACAGACAGCGCTAACTATGGCTACACCTTC
D gene: -; J gene: TRBJ2-1; clone size: -; V gene: TRBV7-2; CDR3 protein: CASSFLGAEQFF; CDR3 DNA: TGTGCCAGCAGCTTTTTGGGGGCTGAGCAGTTCTTC
D gene: -; J gene: TRBJ1-1; clone size: -; V gene: TRBV27; CDR3 protein: CTSSLSAGMNTEAFF; CDR3 DNA: TGTACCAGCAGTTTATCTGCAGGGATGAACACTGAAGCTTTCTTT
D gene: -; J gene: TRBJ2-5; clone size: -; V gene: TRBV7-2; CDR3 protein: CASSLVEETQYF; CDR3 DNA: TGTGCCAGCAGCTTGGTAGAAGAGACCCAGTACTTC
D gene: TRBD1; J gene: TRBJ2-6; clone size: -; V gene: TRBV5-1; CDR3 protein: CASSPTGTGANVLTF; CDR3 DNA: TGCGCCAGCAGCCCGACAGGGACTGGGGCCAACGTCCTGACTTTC
D gene: TRBD1; J gene: TRBJ2-1; clone size: -; V gene: TRBV30; CDR3 protein: CACAGQGYNEQFF; CDR3 DNA: TGTGCCTGCGCCGGACAGGGATACAATGAGCAGTTCTTC
D gene: TRBD2; J gene: TRBJ2-5; clone size: -; V gene: TRBV30; CDR3 protein: CAWSVGLAASQETQYF; CDR3 DNA: TGTGCCTGGAGTGTCGGGCTAGCGGCGAGCCAAGAGACCCAGTACTTC
D gene: -; J gene: TRBJ2-7; clone size: -; V gene: TRBV29-1; CDR3 protein: CSVEVTFTSSYEQYF; CDR3 DNA: TGCAGCGTTGAAGTCACCTTCACAAGCTCCTACGAGCAGTACTTC
D gene: TRBD1; J gene: TRBJ1-2; clone size: -; V gene: TRBV12-5; CDR3 protein: CASGSDRDLYGYTF; CDR3 DNA: TGTGCTAGTGGTTCGGACAGGGATCTCTATGGCTACACCTTC
D gene: TRBD1; J gene: TRBJ2-7; clone size: few; V gene: TRBV6-1; CDR3 protein: CASSARTGRSEQYF; CDR3 DNA: TGTGCCAGCAGTGCCCGGACAGGGCGTAGCGAGCAGTACTTC
D gene: TRBD1; J gene: TRBJ1-5; clone size: few; V gene: TRBV28; CDR3 protein: CASSLGGQGANQPQHF; CDR3 DNA: TGTGCCAGCAGTTTGGGTGGACAGGGGGCGAATCAGCCCCAGCATTTT
D gene: TRBD1; J gene: TRBJ2-7; clone size: few; V gene: TRBV7-9; CDR3 protein: CASSKPGTGGLYEQYF; CDR3 DNA: TGTGCCAGCAGCAAGCCGGGGACAGGGGGCCTCTACGAGCAGTACTTC
D gene: TRBD2; J gene: TRBJ2-5; clone size: -; V gene: TRBV7-2; CDR3 protein: CASTVTSGGVRRQETQYF; CDR3 DNA: TGTGCCAGCACTGTGACTAGCGGGGGGGTCCGTCGTCAAGAGACCCAGTACTTC
D gene: TRBD1; J gene: TRBJ2-7; clone size: -; V gene: TRBV27; CDR3 protein: CASSANRDRSYEQYF; CDR3 DNA: TGTGCCAGCAGTGCCAACCGGGACAGGTCCTACGAGCAGTACTTC
D gene: -; J gene: TRBJ1-1; clone size: -; V gene: TRBV7-9; CDR3 protein: CASSPFQGGLGEAFF; CDR3 DNA: TGTGCCAGCAGCCCCTTCCAGGGAGGGCTTGGTGAAGCTTTCTTT
D gene: TRBD1; J gene: TRBJ1-5; clone size: -; V gene: TRBV19; CDR3 protein: CASSIPGQRNQPQHF; CDR3 DNA: TGTGCCAGTAGTATCCCGGGACAGAGGAATCAGCCCCAGCATTTT
D gene: TRBD2; J gene: TRBJ2-1; clone size: -; V gene: TRBV11-2; CDR3 protein: CASRVLGLWYDEQFF; CDR3 DNA: TGTGCCAGCAGGGTCCTGGGACTATGGTACGATGAGCAGTTCTTC
D gene: TRBD1; J gene: TRBJ1-1; clone size: -; V gene: TRBV2; CDR3 protein: CASSEFPEVGQGSGTEAFF; CDR3 DNA: TGTGCCAGCAGTGAATTTCCTGAAGTGGGACAGGGGTCGGGCACTGAAGCTTTCTTT
D gene: -; J gene: TRBJ2-1; clone size: few; V gene: TRBV4-3; CDR3 protein: CASSQVLQGGYNEQFF; CDR3 DNA: TGCGCCAGCAGCCAAGTACTTCAGGGTGGGTACAATGAGCAGTTCTTC
D gene: TRBD1; J gene: TRBJ2-7; clone size: -; V gene: TRBV10-3; CDR3 protein: CAISDKGTGAYEQYF; CDR3 DNA: TGTGCCATCAGTGATAAAGGGACAGGGGCCTACGAGCAGTACTTC
D gene: TRBD2; J gene: TRBJ2-4; clone size: -; V gene: TRBV4-1; CDR3 protein: CASSQETSVGKNIQYF; CDR3 DNA: TGCGCCAGCAGCCAAGAGACTAGCGTGGGCAAAAACATTCAGTACTTC
D gene: TRBD1; J gene: TRBJ1-2; clone size: few; V gene: TRBV6-1; CDR3 protein: CASSWTGDYGYTF; CDR3 DNA: TGTGCCAGCAGTTGGACAGGGGACTATGGCTACACCTTC
D gene: TRBD1; J gene: TRBJ1-4; clone size: many; V gene: TRBV14; CDR3 protein: CASTPGQGNEKLFF; CDR3 DNA: TGTGCCAGCACCCCAGGACAGGGAAATGAAAAACTGTTTTTT
D gene: TRBD1; J gene: TRBJ1-1; clone size: -; V gene: TRBV28; CDR3 protein: CASSWGRGFEDTEAFF; CDR3 DNA: TGTGCCAGCAGTTGGGGCAGGGGGTTTGAGGACACTGAAGCTTTCTTT